The clone carrying this TCR beta chain has only a few counts. The TCRbeta library was prepared with unique molecular identifiers. Each CDR3 protein is one row after TCRdb ran MiXCR on the PCR reads. Of fewer than 550,000 distinct CDR3 sequences detected, about a tenth appear once; the ten largest clones hold roughly 5.5%. This entry belongs to a study of T-cell reconstitution after alpha-beta-depleted transplantation in children. The CDR3 extends over 16 amino acids. CDR1 and CDR2 from the germline V gene are ENHRY and SYGVKD. V lost 6 bases and J lost 0, with 15 bases in between. The genes are TRBV10-3 and TRBJ1-3, with D possibly TRBD1 on 6 matching bases. The material sequenced was PBMCs from the stem cell graft donor, taken from the stem cell graft. The TCR originated in a human donor who donated a stem cell graft to a child with acute myeloid leukemia. The CDR3 DNA follows: TGTGCCATCAGGCGAGAACAGGGAAGCTCTGGAAACACCATATATTTT. As protein: CAIRREQGSSGNTIYF.